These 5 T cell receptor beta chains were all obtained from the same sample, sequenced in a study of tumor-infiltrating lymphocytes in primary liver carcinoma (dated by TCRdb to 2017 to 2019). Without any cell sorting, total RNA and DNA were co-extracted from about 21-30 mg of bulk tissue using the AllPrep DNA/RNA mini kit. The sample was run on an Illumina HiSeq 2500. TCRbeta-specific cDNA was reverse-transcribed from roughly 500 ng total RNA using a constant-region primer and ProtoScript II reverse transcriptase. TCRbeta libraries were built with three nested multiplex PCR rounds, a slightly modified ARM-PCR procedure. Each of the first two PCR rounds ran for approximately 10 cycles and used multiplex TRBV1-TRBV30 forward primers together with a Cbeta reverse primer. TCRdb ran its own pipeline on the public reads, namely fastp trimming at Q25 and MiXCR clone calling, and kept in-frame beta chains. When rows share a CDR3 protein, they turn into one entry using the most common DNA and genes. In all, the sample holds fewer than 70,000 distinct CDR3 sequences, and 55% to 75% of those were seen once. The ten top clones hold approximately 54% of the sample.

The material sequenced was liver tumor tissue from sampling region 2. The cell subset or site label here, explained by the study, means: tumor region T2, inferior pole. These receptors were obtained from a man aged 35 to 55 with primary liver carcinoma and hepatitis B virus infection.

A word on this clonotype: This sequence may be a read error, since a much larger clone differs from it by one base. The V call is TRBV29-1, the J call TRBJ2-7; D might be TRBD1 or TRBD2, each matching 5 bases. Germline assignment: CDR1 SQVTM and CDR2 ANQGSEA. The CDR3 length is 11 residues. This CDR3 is CCALFGAEQYF. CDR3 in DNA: TGCTGCGCCCTCTTCGGGGCCGAGCAGTACTTC.

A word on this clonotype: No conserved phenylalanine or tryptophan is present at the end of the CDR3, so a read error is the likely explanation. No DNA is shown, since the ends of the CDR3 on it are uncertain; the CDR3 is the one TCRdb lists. The CDR3 protein is CAISGPGKHEQCI. The chain joins TRBV10-3 to TRBJ2-7; whether TRBD1, the table's D call, matches the DNA was not checked. Both ends counted, the CDR3 spans 13 residues. Germline assignment: CDR1 ENHRY and CDR2 SYGVKD.

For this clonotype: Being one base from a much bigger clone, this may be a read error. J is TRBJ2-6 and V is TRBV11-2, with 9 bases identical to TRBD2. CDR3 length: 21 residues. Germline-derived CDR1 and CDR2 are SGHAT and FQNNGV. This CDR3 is CASCLGHPWREGRSGANVLTF. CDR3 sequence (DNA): TGTGCCAGCTGCTTAGGCCATCCTTGGCGGGAGGGCCGCTCTGGGGCCAACGTCCTGACTTTC. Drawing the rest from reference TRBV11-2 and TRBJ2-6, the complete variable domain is EAGVAQSPRYKIIEKRQSVAFWCNPISGHATLYWYQQILGQGPKLLIQFQNNGVVDDSQLPKDRFSAERLKGVDSTLKIQPAKLEDSAVYLCASCLGHPWREGRSGANVLTFGAGSRLTVL.

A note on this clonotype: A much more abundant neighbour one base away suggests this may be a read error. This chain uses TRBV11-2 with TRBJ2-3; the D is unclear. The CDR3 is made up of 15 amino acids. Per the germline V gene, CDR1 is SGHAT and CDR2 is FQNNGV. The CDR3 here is CVSSLEHQSTDTQYF. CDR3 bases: TGCGTCAGCAGCCTCGAACACCAAAGCACAGATACGCAGTATTTT. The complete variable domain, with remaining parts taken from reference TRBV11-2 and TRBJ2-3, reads EAGVAQSPRYKIIEKRQSVAFWCNPISGHATLYWYQQILGQGPKLLIQFQNNGVVDDSQLPKDRFSAERLKGVDSTLKIQPAKLEDSAVYLCVSSLEHQSTDTQYFGPGTRLTVL.

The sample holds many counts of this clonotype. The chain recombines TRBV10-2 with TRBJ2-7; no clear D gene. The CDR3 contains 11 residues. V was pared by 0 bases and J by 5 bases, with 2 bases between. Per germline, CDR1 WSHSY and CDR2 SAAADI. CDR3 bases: TGCGCCAGCAGTGAGTCCCACGAGCAGTACTTC. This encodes CASSESHEQYF.